Listed below are T cell receptor beta chains from one sample, sequenced in a study of siplizumab effects on memory and regulatory T cells. Method: immunoSEQ multiplex PCR; TCRdb's copy keeps in-frame clones and lacks some. Of around 77,000 clones listed, around 90% are singletons. Sequencing used CD8+ T cells sorted from blood. The receptor source for this set is a human donor in good health. CDR3s include the opening cysteine and the closing phenylalanine or tryptophan. Fields, in order: clone size, J gene, V gene, D gene, CDR3 protein, CDR3 DNA. The D gene is left open where the match is weak. Clone sizes are given selectively: once, few, many, or a class where the clone is expanded.

size: once
J: TRBJ2-6
V: TRBV15
D: NA
CDR3: CATSNAPSGANVLTF
DNA: TGTGCCACCAGCAACGCCCCTTCTGGGGCCAACGTCCTGACTTTC

size: NA
J: TRBJ2-1
V: TRBV19
D: TRBD2
CDR3: CASTVGLAGYNEQFF
DNA: TGTGCCAGTACCGTGGGGCTAGCGGGTTACAATGAGCAGTTCTTC

size: NA
J: TRBJ2-2
V: TRBV6-4
D: TRBD2
CDR3: CASSDSSGTGELFF
DNA: TGTGCCAGCAGTGACTCGAGCGGGACGGGGGAGCTGTTTTTT

size: NA
J: TRBJ1-2
V: TRBV29-1
D: NA
CDR3: CSVGSNGYTF
DNA: TGCAGCGTTGGCAGTAATGGCTACACCTTC

size: NA
J: TRBJ1-1
V: TRBV7-6
D: NA
CDR3: CASSAGTMNTEAFF
DNA: TGTGCCAGCAGCGCAGGGACAATGAACACTGAAGCTTTCTTT

size: NA
J: TRBJ2-5
V: TRBV4-1
D: TRBD2
CDR3: CASSGAGGVQETQYF
DNA: TGCGCCAGCAGTGGAGCGGGGGGGGTTCAAGAGACCCAGTACTTC

size: few
J: TRBJ1-5
V: TRBV4-2
D: NA
CDR3: CASSQEYGFQPQHF
DNA: TGTGCCAGCAGCCAAGAGTACGGGTTCCAGCCCCAGCATTTT

size: few
J: TRBJ2-2
V: TRBV5-8
D: NA
CDR3: CASSQDKDRRTGELFF
DNA: TGTGCCAGCAGCCAAGATAAGGACAGAAGAACCGGGGAGCTGTTTTTT

size: NA
J: TRBJ2-2
V: TRBV5-1
D: TRBD1
CDR3: CASSTADRGTYLNTGELFF
DNA: TGCGCCAGCAGCACAGCCGACAGGGGGACTTACCTGAACACCGGGGAGCTGTTTTTT

size: NA
J: TRBJ1-2
V: TRBV14
D: NA
CDR3: CASSQVNSYGYTF
DNA: TGTGCCAGCAGCCAAGTCAACAGTTATGGCTACACCTTC

size: NA
J: TRBJ2-1
V: TRBV28
D: NA
CDR3: CASTWGSYNEQFF
DNA: TGTGCCAGCACCTGGGGGTCCTACAATGAGCAGTTCTTC

size: NA
J: TRBJ2-1
V: TRBV5-4
D: NA
CDR3: CASSSTIGRINEQFF
DNA: TGTGCCAGCAGCTCCACGATCGGGCGTATAAATGAGCAGTTCTTC

size: NA
J: TRBJ2-3
V: TRBV19
D: TRBD1
CDR3: CASSGQGADTQYF
DNA: TGTGCCAGCTCGGGACAGGGAGCAGATACGCAGTATTTT

size: NA
J: TRBJ1-1
V: TRBV19
D: TRBD1
CDR3: CASLNRGNTEAFF
DNA: TGTGCCAGTCTAAACAGGGGGAACACTGAAGCTTTCTTT

size: NA
J: TRBJ1-5
V: TRBV5-3
D: NA
CDR3: CARSARPASNQPQHF
DNA: TGTGCCAGAAGCGCCCGACCAGCTTCCAATCAGCCCCAGCATTTT

size: NA
J: TRBJ2-4
V: TRBV4-1
D: NA
CDR3: CASSQGSVAKNIQYF
DNA: TGCGCCAGCAGCCAAGGTTCTGTAGCCAAAAACATTCAGTACTTC

size: NA
J: TRBJ2-3
V: TRBV2
D: TRBD2
CDR3: CASSVQRDRGTDTQYF
DNA: TGTGCCAGCAGTGTTCAGCGGGATAGGGGCACAGATACGCAGTATTTT

size: NA
J: TRBJ2-7
V: TRBV7-9
D: TRBD2
CDR3: CASSFSAGTTYEQYF
DNA: TGTGCCAGCAGCTTCTCCGCCGGGACTACTTACGAGCAGTACTTC

size: NA
J: TRBJ2-5
V: TRBV29-1
D: TRBD1
CDR3: CSVGDRGLVETQYF
DNA: TGCAGCGTGGGGGACAGGGGGCTAGTGGAGACCCAGTACTTC

size: NA
J: TRBJ2-7
V: TRBV7-9
D: NA
CDR3: CASSLVFGTRDEQYF
DNA: TGTGCCAGCAGCTTAGTTTTTGGGACAAGGGACGAGCAGTACTTC

size: few
J: TRBJ1-5
V: TRBV29-1
D: NA
CDR3: CSVQTGGGQPQHF
DNA: TGCAGCGTTCAGACAGGAGGAGGGCAGCCCCAGCATTTT

size: NA
J: TRBJ2-1
V: TRBV27
D: NA
CDR3: CASSFTMSSYNEQFF
DNA: TGTGCCAGCAGTTTCACGATGAGCTCCTACAATGAGCAGTTCTTC

size: NA
J: TRBJ2-1
V: TRBV27
D: NA
CDR3: CASSSHATGFNEQFF
DNA: TGTGCCAGCAGTTCGCACGCCACAGGGTTCAATGAGCAGTTCTTC

size: NA
J: TRBJ2-7
V: TRBV19
D: NA
CDR3: CASSPGISYEQYF
DNA: TGTGCCAGTAGCCCGGGTATCAGCTACGAGCAGTACTTC

size: NA
J: TRBJ1-5
V: TRBV27
D: NA
CDR3: CASSGTDSPSNQPQHF
DNA: TGTGCCAGCAGTGGTACGGACAGCCCGAGCAATCAGCCCCAGCATTTT

size: NA
J: TRBJ2-7
V: TRBV7-2
D: NA
CDR3: CASSWEGAAYEQYF
DNA: TGTGCCAGCAGCTGGGAGGGGGCCGCCTACGAGCAGTACTTC

size: NA
J: TRBJ2-2
V: TRBV7-7
D: NA
CDR3: CASSSLAGGELFF
DNA: TGTGCTAGCAGTTCGCTAGCTGGCGGGGAGCTGTTTTTT

size: NA
J: TRBJ2-7
V: TRBV7-9
D: TRBD2
CDR3: CASSQLGGTYEQYF
DNA: TGTGCCAGCAGCCAGTTGGGGGGGACCTACGAGCAGTACTTC